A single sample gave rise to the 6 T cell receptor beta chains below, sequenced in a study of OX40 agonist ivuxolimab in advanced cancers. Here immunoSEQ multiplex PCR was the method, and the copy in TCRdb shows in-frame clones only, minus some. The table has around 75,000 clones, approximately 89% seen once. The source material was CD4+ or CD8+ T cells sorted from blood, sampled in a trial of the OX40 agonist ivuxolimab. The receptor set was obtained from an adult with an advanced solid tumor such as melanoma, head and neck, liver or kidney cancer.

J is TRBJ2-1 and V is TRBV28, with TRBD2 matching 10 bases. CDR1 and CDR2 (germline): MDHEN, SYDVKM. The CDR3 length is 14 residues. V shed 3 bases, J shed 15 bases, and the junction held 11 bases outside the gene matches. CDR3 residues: CASSLGLAFSGGFF. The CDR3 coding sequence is TGTGCCAGCAGTTTGGGACTAGCGTTTAGCGGGGGGTTCTTC.

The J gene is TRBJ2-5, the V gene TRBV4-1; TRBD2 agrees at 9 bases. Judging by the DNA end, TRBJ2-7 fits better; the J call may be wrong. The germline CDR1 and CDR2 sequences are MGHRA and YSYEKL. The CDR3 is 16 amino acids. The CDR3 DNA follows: TGCGCCAGCAGCCCCGGCTGGGGCGGGGGGGCCAACGAGCAGTACTTC. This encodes CASSPGWGGGANEQYF.

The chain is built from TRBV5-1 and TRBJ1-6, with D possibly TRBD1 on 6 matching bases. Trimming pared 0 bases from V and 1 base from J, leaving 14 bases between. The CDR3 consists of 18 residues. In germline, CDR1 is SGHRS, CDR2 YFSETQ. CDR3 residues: CASSLVTGSGSYNSPLHF. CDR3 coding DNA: TGCGCCAGCAGCTTGGTAACAGGGAGTGGGTCCTATAATTCACCCCTCCACTTT.

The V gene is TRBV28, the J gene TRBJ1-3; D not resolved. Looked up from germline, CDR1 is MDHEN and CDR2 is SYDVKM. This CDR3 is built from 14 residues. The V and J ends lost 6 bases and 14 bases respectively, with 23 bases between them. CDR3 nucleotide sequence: TGTGCCAGCAGCCTGAGGACGGTCCAGTTGGGCCTATATTTT. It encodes CASSLRTVQLGLYF.

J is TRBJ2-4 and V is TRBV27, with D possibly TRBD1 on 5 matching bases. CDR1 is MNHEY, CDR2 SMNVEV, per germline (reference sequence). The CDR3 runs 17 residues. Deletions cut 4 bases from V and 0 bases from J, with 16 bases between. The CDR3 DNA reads TGTGCCAGCAGTTCTACATACAGGTCCCTAGCCAAAAACATTCAGTACTTC. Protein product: CASSSTYRSLAKNIQYF.

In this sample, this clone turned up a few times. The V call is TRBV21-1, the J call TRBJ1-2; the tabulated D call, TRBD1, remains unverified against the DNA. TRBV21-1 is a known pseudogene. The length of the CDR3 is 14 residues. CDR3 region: CASSERHRGKGYTF. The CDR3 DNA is TGTGCCAGCAGCGAAAGACACAGGGGTAAAGGCTACACCTTC.